The sequence of this T cell receptor beta chain was determined in a study of T cell responses to AZD1222 COVID-19 vaccine. The study, taken as a whole, reports: Vaccination with two AZD1222 doses was followed by a rise in Spike-specific TCR breadth and depth. Repertoires were obtained only post-peak T cell response.

Notes on this clone: Its specificity is not known.

Trimming shortened V by 4 bases and J by 5 bases, and 13 bases separated the two germline ends. The CDR3 consists of 14 residues. CDR1 and CDR2 from the germline V gene are KGHDR and SFDVKD. The method was immunoSEQ multiplex PCR; TCRdb's version includes in-frame clones alone and lacks a portion of them. The sample yields hundreds of thousands of clones, more than 85% seen once. This material consisted of peripheral blood, taken on day 0 of MenACWY control vaccination. The chain uses TRBV24-1 and TRBJ1-2, with a weak D call TRBD1 (6 bases). This clonotype was sampled from an adult in good health. CDR3 amino acids: CATSDPQGSYGYTF. The CDR3 nucleotides read TGTGCCACCAGTGACCCACAGGGTTCTTATGGCTACACCTTC.